This T cell receptor (beta chain) was recovered during a study of Graves' ophthalmopathy and Graves' hyperthyroidism. Notes on the study in general: The model predicted ophthalmopathy progression with 60% to 71% sensitivity and around 72% specificity.

TCR beta CDR3 amplification used RNA transcripts. RT-PCR in the first round used HTBI primers; a second-round multiplex PCR followed. TCRdb recomputed calls from the multiplex PCR reads with MiXCR, one row per CDR3 protein. This table holds about 210,000 distinct CDR3 sequences, 25% to 30% found once. In regard to this clonotype: What it binds is not known.

Where ophthalmopathy was present, donors had moderate-to-severe activity, CAS ≥3, NOSPECS ≥4 and duration under 3 months. The CDR3 contains 11 residues. CDR1 is KGHSH and CDR2 is LQKENI in the germline V gene. Trimming took 2 bases from V and 8 from J, leaving 6 bases between them. The genes are TRBV18 and TRBJ1-2; D remains unclear. Sequenced: peripheral blood. The TCR sequence derives from a man in his forties or fifties with Graves' ophthalmopathy. The chain's CDR3 is CASSPNEGYTF. Here the CDR3 DNA reads TGTGCCAGCTCACCAAACGAGGGCTACACCTTC.